This is a list of T cell receptor beta chains from one sample in a study of blood T cell repertoires in COVID-19. Profiled with immunoSEQ multiplex PCR; TCRdb holds only in-frame clones, not every one. The sample yields a few hundred thousand clones, more than 85% seen once. The source material was PBMCs or T cells enriched from blood (not recorded which). These receptors all stem from a woman in her twenties or thirties who had recovered from COVID-19. Each CDR3 is given with its conserved first and last residue. The order of the fields is V gene, D gene, clone size, J gene, CDR3 DNA, CDR3 protein. The D gene is left open where the match is weak. Where a row states a size, it is once, few, many or the class of an expanded clone; other rows omit it.

TRBV4-2	-	-	TRBJ1-1	TGTGCCAGCAGCCACGGGGAATATGAAGCTTTCTTT	CASSHGEYEAFF
TRBV6-5	TRBD1	-	TRBJ1-5	TGTGCCAGCAGCCTAAACAGGGGATCTCAGCCCCAGCATTTT	CASSLNRGSQPQHF
TRBV2	TRBD2	-	TRBJ2-7	TGTGCCAGCAGTTTCTTGGGACTAGCGGGGGCGGGCGAGCAGTACTTC	CASSFLGLAGAGEQYF
TRBV3-1/TRBV3-2	-	-	TRBJ1-5	TGTGCCAGCAGCCAACAGGGTTGGAATCAGCCCCAGCATTTT	CASSQQGWNQPQHF
TRBV12-2	-	-	TRBJ2-3	TGTGCAAGTCGCATTAAGCGGGGTACCCATACGCAGTATTTT	CASRIKRGTHTQYF
TRBV23-1	-	-	TRBJ2-7	TGCGCCAGCAGCCCCCCCGTTCTAGTCCCGGGACATTCGGCTACCGCCTACGAGCAGTACTTC	CASSPPVLVPGHSATAYEQYF
TRBV7-3	-	once	TRBJ2-5	TGTGCCAGCAGCTACGGCAGGGGAGAGACCCAGTACTTC	CASSYGRGETQYF
TRBV11-1	-	-	TRBJ1-1	TGTGCCAGCAGCCCCCTCAACACTGAAGCTTTCTTT	CASSPLNTEAFF
TRBV10-3	TRBD1	-	TRBJ2-1	TGTGCCATCAGTGAGGGGACAGGGGTTGGTAAGTGGAATGAGCAGTTCTTC	CAISEGTGVGKWNEQFF
TRBV5-1	TRBD1	-	TRBJ1-5	TGCGCCAGCAGAGAGGGACAGGGAGGGAATCAGCCCCAGCATTTT	CASREGQGGNQPQHF
TRBV7-6	TRBD2	-	TRBJ2-1	TGTGCCAGCAGCTCCGAAACGGGACTATCAAATGAGCAGTTCTTC	CASSSETGLSNEQFF
TRBV18	-	-	TRBJ2-7	TGTGCCAGCTCACCACCTAGCGCGTACGAGCAGTACTTC	CASSPPSAYEQYF
TRBV28	TRBD1	-	TRBJ2-1	TGTGCCAGCAGTTTAGGACAGGGGGAATACAATGAGCAGTTCTTC	CASSLGQGEYNEQFF
TRBV27	-	once	TRBJ2-5	TGTGCCAGCAGTTTCCGGCTAGCTCAAGAGACCCAGTACTTC	CASSFRLAQETQYF
TRBV29-1	-	-	TRBJ2-7	TGCAGCGTTGAAGGCTCGGAGGGAGCCTACGAGCAGTACTTC	CSVEGSEGAYEQYF
TRBV6-2/TRBV6-3	-	-	TRBJ2-2	TGTGCCAGCAGTTACTCGACTAAGGTGAACACCGGGGAGCTGTTTTTT	CASSYSTKVNTGELFF
TRBV15	TRBD1	-	TRBJ2-1	TGTGCCACCAGCGACAGGGTAGGCTCCTACAATGAGCAGTTCTTC	CATSDRVGSYNEQFF
TRBV19	TRBD2	-	TRBJ2-5	TGTGCCAGTAGTACGCACATGACTAGCGGCCAAGAGACCCAGTACTTC	CASSTHMTSGQETQYF
TRBV7-2	TRBD2	-	TRBJ2-1	TGTGCCGCTGGGGTTTCTAGCGGGAGTAGGAATGAGCAGTTCTTC	CAAGVSSGSRNEQFF
TRBV2	-	-	TRBJ1-1	TGTGCCAGCAGTCAGGGGAACACTGAAGCTTTCTTT	CASSQGNTEAFF
TRBV4-2	TRBD2	-	TRBJ2-1	TGTGCCAGCAGCCAAGTTGAAGGACTAGCGGGAAATTCCAACTACAATGAGCAGTTCTTC	CASSQVEGLAGNSNYNEQFF
TRBV18	-	-	TRBJ2-7	TGTGCCAGCTCACCAGGGTCCAGGGCCTACGAGCAGTACTTC	CASSPGSRAYEQYF
TRBV6-5	-	-	TRBJ2-5	TGTGCCAGCAGTTACTCAACCACCTGGGGGGCCCAGTACTTC	CASSYSTTWGAQYF
TRBV30	TRBD1	-	TRBJ1-4	TGTGCCTCTTCTACAGGGGGTACTAATGAAAAACTGTTTTTT	CASSTGGTNEKLFF
TRBV29-1	-	once	TRBJ2-7	TGCAGCGTTTTATATAGCTACGAGCAGTACTTC	CSVLYSYEQYF
TRBV5-1	-	-	TRBJ2-7	TGCGCCAGCAACTCTCAGGGTGGGTCCTACGAGCAGTACTTC	CASNSQGGSYEQYF
TRBV20-1	-	once	TRBJ1-3	TGCAGTGCTAGGGTAGGAGGCACCATATATTTT	CSARVGGTIYF
TRBV28	-	-	TRBJ2-7	TGTGCCAGCTCTTCGGCGCGGGACTCCTACGAGCAGTACTTC	CASSSARDSYEQYF
TRBV5-4	TRBD1	-	TRBJ1-1	TGTGCCAGCAGCGCAACAGGGGCGAGGGGCACTGAAGCTTTCTTT	CASSATGARGTEAFF
TRBV6-5	TRBD2	-	TRBJ2-3	TGTGCCAGCAGTTTTTACCGGACTAGCGGGGCCGGTACGCAGTATTTT	CASSFYRTSGAGTQYF
TRBV7-2	TRBD1	-	TRBJ1-1	TGTGCCAGCAGCTTAGGGGGGACAGGGGTACACACTGAAGCTTTCTTT	CASSLGGTGVHTEAFF
TRBV5-8	TRBD1	-	TRBJ1-6	TGTGCCAGCAGCCGTTCAGGGACAGGGGACATCATTAGGAATTCACCCCTCCACTTT	CASSRSGTGDIIRNSPLHF
TRBV28	TRBD2	-	TRBJ2-7	TGTGCCAGCAGTTTTCACCTCCCTAGCGGGGTAGGCGAGCAGTACTTC	CASSFHLPSGVGEQYF
TRBV2	-	-	TRBJ1-2	TGTGCCAGCAGACAGGGTCTAGCTAACTATGGCTACACCTTC	CASRQGLANYGYTF
TRBV18	-	-	TRBJ2-3	TGTGCCAGCTCACCAGCGGGGGGACAGGATACGCAGTATTTT	CASSPAGGQDTQYF
TRBV6-4	TRBD1	-	TRBJ2-1	TGTGCCGCCCCCCGGGACAGGGCCCCCAGATTCTACAATGAGCAGTTCTTC	CAAPRDRAPRFYNEQFF
TRBV14	TRBD1	-	TRBJ1-1	TGTGCCAGCAGCTACGGACAGGGGACTGAAGCTTTCTTT	CASSYGQGTEAFF
TRBV12-3/TRBV12-4	-	-	TRBJ2-1	TGTGCCAGCACCCTGCCCGGGATAAATGAGCAGTTCTTC	CASTLPGINEQFF
TRBV18	-	-	TRBJ2-1	TGTGCCAGCTCACCACTGGCAGGGGCAGATGAGCAGTTCTTC	CASSPLAGADEQFF
TRBV30	-	-	TRBJ1-1	TGTGCCTGGAGTACCTGGGGAGTGAACACTGAAGCTTTCTTT	CAWSTWGVNTEAFF
TRBV4-1	TRBD1	-	TRBJ1-6	TGCGCCAGCAGCCTGGGACAGGGAAATTCACCCCTCCACTTT	CASSLGQGNSPLHF
TRBV10-1	TRBD2	-	TRBJ2-1	TGCGCCAGCAGTGAGTCGACGGGAGGATCGTACAATGAGCAGTTCTTC	CASSESTGGSYNEQFF
TRBV19	TRBD1	-	TRBJ1-5	TGTGCCAGTAGTATCGGACAGGGCAATCAGCCCCAGCATTTT	CASSIGQGNQPQHF
TRBV7-2	-	few	TRBJ1-2	TGTGCCAGCAGCTGGACAGAATCCTATGGCTACACCTTC	CASSWTESYGYTF
TRBV4-3	TRBD1	once	TRBJ1-1	TGCGCCAGCAGCCAAGGGGACAGGGCCACTGAAGCTTTCTTT	CASSQGDRATEAFF
TRBV7-3	-	-	TRBJ2-2	TGTGCCAGCAGCTTATCCAGGGACACCGGGGAGCTGTTTTTT	CASSLSRDTGELFF
TRBV10-3	TRBD2	-	TRBJ2-2	TGTGCCATCAGTGATTGGGGGAGGGGAAACACCGGGGAGCTGTTTTTT	CAISDWGRGNTGELFF
TRBV30	TRBD1	-	TRBJ1-1	TGTGCCTGGGGGGGACAGCCGAACACTGAAGCTTTCTTT	CAWGGQPNTEAFF
TRBV23-1	TRBD1	-	TRBJ1-5	TGCGCCAGCAGTCAACCGACAGGGGCCCTCAGCAATCAGCCCCAGCATTTT	CASSQPTGALSNQPQHF
TRBV28	TRBD1	-	TRBJ1-1	TGTGCCAGCAGGGACGCCGGGACAGGGGTTTACACTGAAGCTTTCTTT	CASRDAGTGVYTEAFF
TRBV4-1	TRBD1	once	TRBJ2-7	TGCGCCAGCAGCCAAGAATCGGGACAGGGTTCCTACGAGCAGTACTTC	CASSQESGQGSYEQYF